In this sample, the clone carrying this TCR beta chain turned up a few times. These data are taken from a study of blood T cell repertoires in COVID-19. Study-level information: COVID-19 samples, acute and convalescent, were from the United States, Italy and Spain. T cells, B-cell-depleted T cells, or PBMCs supplied cDNA or gDNA.

TCRdb's table, derived via immunoSEQ multiplex PCR, lists solely in-frame clones and lacks some. The table includes some 270,000 clones, about 80% detected once. Across about 22 US areas, participants ranged in age from about 18 to 90 years. Two negative PCRs, clearance, or symptom resolution were required of recovered Cohort 3 donors. V shed 3 bases and J 2 bases; nucleotides not matched to a gene: 4. There are 15 residues in the CDR3. Per germline, CDR1 LNHDA and CDR2 SQIVND (reference sequence). V and J are TRBV19 and TRBJ1-3; TRBD1 matches at 7 bases. The clonotype was recovered from a man aged 45-60 years who had recovered from COVID-19. What was sequenced was PBMCs or T cells enriched from blood (not recorded which). The CDR3 loop is CASSIPRGAGNTIYF. As DNA, the CDR3 is TGTGCCAGTAGTATCCCCAGGGGGGCTGGAAACACCATATATTTT.